These 25 T cell receptor beta chains were sequenced from one sample in a study of shared clonotypes between healthy human individuals. Here immunoSEQ multiplex PCR was the method, and the copy in TCRdb shows in-frame clones only, minus some. Here the sample spans a few hundred thousand clones, 79% being singletons. The sequenced material came from PBMCs. The origin of the receptors is a woman in her thirties or forties in good health. Some clones in this sample may be carry-over from other donors' samples.

The genes are TRBV6-6 and TRBJ1-2; tentative D call: TRBD1 (5 bases). This CDR3 is built from 15 residues. Germline V gene data show CDR1 as MNHNY and CDR2 as SVGAGI (reference sequence). Deletions cut 0 bases from V and 7 bases from J, with 15 bases between. The CDR3 is CASSYSGGPLSGYTF. The CDR3 DNA reads TGTGCCAGCAGTTACTCGGGGGGTCCCCTATCTGGCTACACCTTC.

The CDR3 nucleotides are TGCGCCAGCAGTGACAGGGGGGGCGAGAACAGGTACGAGCAGTACTTC. This codes for CASSDRGGENRYEQYF. The gene calls are TRBV10-2 and TRBJ2-7; D may match TRBD1 or TRBD2 (7 bases each). The germline gives CDR1 WSHSY, CDR2 SAAADI. The CDR3 is made up of 16 amino acids. The ends were cut back, 3 bases at V and 4 bases at J, with 19 bases in the middle.

This clone was found many times. The chain links TRBV30 to TRBJ2-2; D gene ambiguous. CDR1 is GTSNPN, CDR2 SVGIG, per germline (reference sequence). V dropped 2 bases and J dropped 1 base, with 11 bases sitting between them. The CDR3 consists of 15 residues. The CDR3 DNA sequence: TGTGCCTGGAGTCGAGGAAGCAAGAACACCGGGGAGCTGTTTTTT. Translating it yields CAWSRGSKNTGELFF.

This clone was counted a single time. This sequence joins TRBV11-2 and TRBJ1-4; 8 nucleotides agree with TRBD1. V shed 6 bases, J shed 5 bases, and the junction held 11 bases outside the gene matches. This CDR3 is 16 amino acids long. Germline V CDR1 and CDR2: SGHAT, FQNNGV. The CDR3 is CASRTWGQGANEKLFF. The CDR3 DNA reads TGTGCCAGCAGGACCTGGGGCCAGGGGGCAAATGAAAAACTGTTTTTT.

This rearrangement joins TRBV6-6 to TRBJ1-4; D perhaps matches TRBD1 (5 bases). In germline, CDR1 is MNHNY, CDR2 SVGAGI (reference sequence). The CDR3 is 16 residues long. The germline V and J ends were trimmed by 6 bases and 8 bases, with 22 bases remaining between them. The CDR3 here is CASSLNPGAGKEKLFF. The DNA for the CDR3 is TGTGCCAGCAGCCTAAACCCCGGGGCGGGGAAAGAAAAACTGTTTTTT.

This clone has more than one count but fewer than ten. The rearrangement joins TRBV10-3 to TRBJ1-1; 12 nucleotides line up with TRBD1. The CDR3 covers 16 residues. The V gene's germline CDR1 is ENHRY and CDR2 SYGVKD. Trimming at V came to 7 bases and at J to 4 bases, leaving 10 bases not matched to a gene. The CDR3, as DNA: TGTGCCATCACTGGGGACAGGGGGCGGTTGGGCACTGAAGCTTTCTTT. Its translation is CAITGDRGRLGTEAFF.

This chain uses TRBV28 with TRBJ2-1; D possibly matches TRBD1 or TRBD2 (5 bases each). The CDR3 has 16 amino acids. CDR1 and CDR2 (germline): MDHEN, SYDVKM. Trimming stripped 6 bases from V and 5 bases from J, with 20 bases between. This CDR3 reads CASSGTLEWSHNEQFF. CDR3 in DNA: TGTGCCAGCAGCGGGACCTTGGAGTGGTCCCACAATGAGCAGTTCTTC.

The chain carries TRBV11-1 and TRBJ1-1; D possibly corresponds to TRBD1 (5 bases). The CDR3 has 16 amino acids. V was clipped by 0 bases and J by 3 bases, with 14 bases between them. CDR1 and CDR2 (germline): SGHAT, FQDESV (reference sequence). DNA for the CDR3: TGTGCCAGCAGCTTAGCGGGGGACGGTGGGGACACTGAAGCTTTCTTT. It translates to CASSLAGDGGDTEAFF.

The rearrangement joins TRBV30 to TRBJ2-5; D might be TRBD1 (5 bases). The CDR3 is 13 residues long. CDR1 is GTSNPN and CDR2 is SVGIG in the germline V gene (reference sequence). V lost 1 base and J lost 6, with 12 bases in between. The DNA of the CDR3 is TGTGCCTGGAGTGGGGGCAGGGCTAAGACCCAGTACTTC. This translates into CAWSGGRAKTQYF.

The chain couples TRBV19 to TRBJ2-1; D uncertain. The CDR3 is made up of 15 amino acids. Trimming removed 5 bases from V and 0 bases from J, with 11 bases in between. The germline V gene encodes CDR1 LNHDA and CDR2 SQIVND (reference sequence). CDR3 nucleotide sequence: TGTGCCAGTAGTGTCGCTCCAAGCTCCTACAATGAGCAGTTCTTC. Its translation: CASSVAPSSYNEQFF.

Remarks on this clone: The same CDR3 arises from other DNA sequences in this sample as well. In nucleotides, the CDR3 is TGCGCCAGCAGCTTGGGTCAAGGGGTCTCCTACGAGCAGTACTTC. It specifies CASSLGQGVSYEQYF. The rearrangement links TRBV5-1 to TRBJ2-7; tentative D call: TRBD1 (5 bases). V was trimmed by 0 bases and J by 0 bases, leaving 10 bases between them. CDR1 and CDR2 from the germline V gene are SGHRS and YFSETQ. CDR3 length equals 15 residues.

The table lists this clone with a count of one. This rearrangement joins TRBV28 to TRBJ1-6; no firm D call. This CDR3 contains 14 residues. Per germline, CDR1 MDHEN and CDR2 SYDVKM. With 2 bases removed from V and 5 bases from J, the gap between germline ends came to 7 bases. The CDR3 protein is CASSLMGNNSPLHF. CDR3 sequence (DNA): TGTGCCAGCAGTTTAATGGGGAATAATTCACCCCTCCACTTT.

This rearrangement joins TRBV5-6 to TRBJ2-2, with 9 bases that match TRBD1. Per the germline V gene, CDR1 is SGHDT and CDR2 is YYEEEE. CDR3 length: 16 residues. Trimming cost V 3 bases and J 7 bases; bases outside gene matches: 10. CDR3 in DNA: TGTGCCAGCAGCTGGTCCGGGACAGGGTCCGGCGGGGAGCTGTTTTTT. Its protein product is CASSWSGTGSGGELFF.

The CDR3 bases are TGTGCCAGCAGCTTACTAGCGGGGTACAATGAGCAGTTCTTC. Translated, it gives CASSLLAGYNEQFF. The rearrangement joins TRBV7-8 to TRBJ2-1; 9 bases align to TRBD2. Germline V lookup: CDR1 SGHVS, CDR2 FQNEAQ. The J segment lost 4 bases and the V segment lost 2 bases, leaving 0 bases of the junction unmatched. The CDR3 is 14 amino acids.

This clone was detected only a few times. The rearrangement uses TRBV9 and TRBJ2-3; a weak D match, TRBD2 (6 bases). V shed 4 bases and J shed 3 bases, with 15 bases lying between them. Germline V gives CDR1 SGDLS, CDR2 YYNGEE. The CDR3 contains 15 residues. The CDR3 DNA sequence: TGTGCCAGCAGCACGGGGACTCAGAGGACAGATACGCAGTATTTT. Amino acids: CASSTGTQRTDTQYF.

The chain carries TRBV7-2 and TRBJ1-3; TRBD1 matches 7 bases. With V trimmed by 5 bases and J by 0 bases, 10 bases remained unmatched. The germline CDR1 and CDR2 sequences are SGHTA and FQGNSA. CDR3 length: 17 residues. In DNA form, the CDR3 reads TGTGCCAGCAGCCTCCGGACAGGACCTATCTCTGGAAACACCATATATTTT. Amino acids: CASSLRTGPISGNTIYF.

This chain uses TRBV7-2 with TRBJ2-7; D might be TRBD2 (5 bases). Trimming left V 1 base short and J 5 bases short, with 24 bases between. The CDR3 length is 18 residues. Germline V gives CDR1 SGHTA, CDR2 FQGNSA. CDR3 nucleotides: TGTGCCAGCAGCTTAGGAGGGCTAGAGTTGGGTTGGGTAGACGAGCAGTACTTC. This encodes CASSLGGLELGWVDEQYF.

The genes are TRBV29-1 and TRBJ2-5; 8 nucleotides line up with TRBD1. In germline, CDR1 is SQVTM, CDR2 ANQGSEA. There are 15 residues in the CDR3. The V gene end was trimmed by 2 bases and the J gene end by 5 bases; junction bases not matched to a gene: 10. The CDR3 sequence is CSVELVRGPGETQYF. The CDR3 nucleotides are TGCAGCGTTGAACTGGTCAGGGGGCCTGGGGAGACCCAGTACTTC.

The chain joins TRBV19 to TRBJ2-2, with D perhaps matching TRBD1 (5 bases). V was cut by 5 bases and J by 1 base, with 11 bases left in between. The CDR3 runs 15 residues. The germline V gene encodes CDR1 LNHDA and CDR2 SQIVND (reference sequence). CDR3 region: CASSRDSLNTGELFF. The CDR3 coding sequence is TGTGCCAGTAGTCGAGACAGTCTGAACACCGGGGAGCTGTTTTTT.

This clone came up once. The chain has TRBV9 and TRBJ2-3; D tentatively fits TRBD1 or TRBD2 (5 bases each). This CDR3 has 16 residues. Germline lookup yields CDR1 SGDLS and CDR2 YYNGEE. Trimming shortened V by 3 bases and J by 4 bases, and 18 bases separated the two germline ends. The CDR3 DNA reads TGTGCCAGCAGCGCGAGGGACGGGACCAGAGCAGATACGCAGTATTTT. It is translated as CASSARDGTRADTQYF.

This clone was detected only a few times. The sample holds other DNA sequences that translate to the same CDR3. The chain combines TRBV5-4 with TRBJ2-1, with D perhaps being TRBD1 or TRBD2 (6 bases each). Germline V gene lookup returns CDR1 SGHNT and CDR2 YYREEE (reference sequence). The CDR3 runs to 15 residues. Trimming left V 4 bases short and J 5 bases short, with 16 bases between. The CDR3 spells CASSQDQGGHNEQFF. The CDR3 region has the DNA TGTGCCAGCAGCCAAGATCAAGGGGGGCACAATGAGCAGTTCTTC.

This rearrangement joins TRBV28 to TRBJ2-7; no reliable D call. Trimming shortened V by 6 bases and J by 3 bases, and 18 bases separated the two germline ends. CDR1 and CDR2 (germline): MDHEN, SYDVKM. The CDR3 totals 15 residues. CDR3 nucleotide sequence: TGTGCCAGCAGCCGTAGACTGAATTCTAACTACGAGCAGTACTTC. Protein sequence: CASSRRLNSNYEQYF. The full variable domain, its missing parts supplied by reference TRBV28 and TRBJ2-7, is DVKVTQSSRYLVKRTGEKVFLECVQDMDHENMFWYRQDPGLGLRLIYFSYDVKMKEKGDIPEGYSVSREKKERFSLILESASTNQTSMYLCASSRRLNSNYEQYFGPGTRLTVT.

CDR3 amino acids: CAIRRNTLALGSNEQFF. The CDR3, as DNA: TGTGCCATCAGGCGAAATACCCTAGCTCTAGGGAGCAATGAGCAGTTCTTC. The chain joins TRBV10-3 to TRBJ2-1; a weak D match, TRBD2 (5 bases). The germline V and J ends were trimmed by 6 bases and 6 bases, with 24 bases remaining between them. The CDR3 covers 17 residues. In germline, CDR1 is ENHRY, CDR2 SYGVKD.

This chain links TRBV27 with TRBJ2-1, with D possibly TRBD1 on 7 matching bases. V lost 5 bases and J lost 4, with 12 bases in between. This CDR3 comprises 14 residues. Germline loops: CDR1 MNHEY, CDR2 SMNVEV (reference sequence). CDR3 amino acids: CASSPGGRYNEQFF. The DNA of the CDR3 is TGTGCCAGCAGTCCAGGGGGGCGATACAATGAGCAGTTCTTC.

This chain joins TRBV23-1 and TRBJ2-7, with TRBD2 as a possible D gene (6 bases). TRBV23-1 is an ORF, with its function uncertain. The CDR3 covers 11 residues. In nucleotides, the CDR3 is TGCGTTGCTGGGGGGTACGACGAGCAGTACTTC. As protein: CVAGGYDEQYF.